The clone carrying this T cell receptor (beta chain) appeared a single time. This specimen comes from a study of T cells in tumors after PD-1 blockade. Study summary: No patient had prior checkpoint blockade, systemic immunosuppression, or radiotherapy within 4 weeks. Some patients also took daily vismodegib 150 mg during anti-PD-1 treatment.

Repertoires were generated with immunoSEQ multiplex PCR, while TCRdb's copy carries only in-frame clones and drops some. The table shows about 19,000 clones, with approximately 81% occurring only once. The CDR3 has 16 amino acids. Per germline, CDR1 SGHTA and CDR2 FQGNSA. Trimming took off 0 bases at V and 0 bases at J, with 9 bases between the two ends. The receptor was derived from a human donor with advanced basal cell or squamous cell carcinoma (not recorded which). The genes are TRBV7-2 and TRBJ1-3; D unclear. This specimen consisted of PBMCs, obtained after anti-PD-1 therapy. CDR3 in DNA: TGTGCCAGCAGCTTAGCGAGCGGGTTCTCTGGAAACACCATATATTTT. Amino acid sequence: CASSLASGFSGNTIYF.